This passage covers 17 T cell receptor beta chains from one sample sequenced in a study of graft-versus-host responses after intestinal transplantation. These receptors' antigens are unknown. Libraries were prepared by immunoSEQ multiplex PCR; TCRdb keeps only in-frame clonotypes and omits some of them. The table has 85,000 to 90,000 clones, just under 95% seen once; the top ten hold roughly 0.31%. The specimen was unstimulated CD4+ T cells sorted from spleen or lymph node cells, collected before intestinal transplant. The receptor set was obtained from a human donor who received an intestinal transplant.

The chain joins TRBV2 to TRBJ2-3; unclear D gene. Trimming took 7 bases from V and 10 from J, leaving 18 bases between them. The CDR3 runs 13 residues. Germline V CDR1 and CDR2: SNHLY, FYNNEI. CDR3 loop: CASTTLSSLSQYF. In nucleotides, the CDR3 is TGTGCCAGCACGACGCTCTCCTCTCTTTCGCAGTATTTT.

This clone was detected only once. This chain joins TRBV7-3 and TRBJ2-1; D ambiguous. Germline-derived CDR1 and CDR2 are SGHTA and FQGTGA. The CDR3 sequence is 15 residues long. The V end lost 3 bases, the J end lost 3 bases, and 12 bases lay between the germline ends. The chain's CDR3 is CASSLARGGYNEQFF. The CDR3 region has the DNA TGTGCCAGCAGCTTGGCTAGAGGCGGCTACAATGAGCAGTTCTTC.

CDR3 protein: CASSPLLIPSGANVLTF. CDR3 sequence (DNA): TGTGCCAGTAGTCCCCTCCTTATCCCCTCTGGGGCCAACGTCCTGACTTTC. The chain has TRBV19 and TRBJ2-6; D not certain. The CDR3 contains 17 residues. Germline V lookup: CDR1 LNHDA, CDR2 SQIVND (reference sequence). V dropped 5 bases and J dropped 0 bases, with 14 bases sitting between them.

The chain couples TRBV10-3 to TRBJ2-3; D possibly corresponds to TRBD2 (6 bases). The V and J ends lost 10 bases and 0 bases respectively, with 17 bases between them. The CDR3 covers 15 residues. Germline assignment: CDR1 ENHRY and CDR2 SYGVKD. Here the CDR3 reads CATKGTSTSTDTQYF. The CDR3 bases are TGTGCCACGAAAGGGACTTCGACTAGCACAGATACGCAGTATTTT.

This sequence joins TRBV19 and TRBJ2-5, with a weak D call TRBD2 (6 bases). The J call is doubtful: the DNA matches TRBJ2-7 better. CDR3 size: 14 residues. The germline CDR1 and CDR2 sequences are LNHDA and SQIVND (reference sequence). Here the CDR3 DNA reads TGTGCCAGTAGTATGCAACTAGCCTCCTACGAGCAGTACTTC. Amino acid sequence: CASSMQLASYEQYF.

The chain joins TRBV20-1 to TRBJ1-1; D not resolved. V was trimmed by 6 bases and J by 11 bases, leaving 16 bases between them. The germline V gene encodes CDR1 DFQATT and CDR2 SNEGSKA (reference sequence). The CDR3 covers 11 residues. The CDR3 DNA sequence: TGCAGTGCGAGCTCTGACATGGGTGCTTTCTTT. It is translated as CSASSDMGAFF.

This clone was counted once. The chain carries TRBV19 and TRBJ1-3, with D unresolved. The V and J ends lost 8 bases and 4 bases respectively, with 12 bases between them. The CDR3 sequence is 13 residues long. Per the germline V gene, CDR1 is LNHDA and CDR2 is SQIVND (reference sequence). The CDR3 bases are TGTGCCAGTCGTTGGGATGCCGGAAACACCATATATTTT. Protein sequence: CASRWDAGNTIYF.

The CDR3 DNA reads as TGTGCCGCGACCGGGACAGACTCCTACGAGCAGTACTTC. Translated: CAATGTDSYEQYF. The chain links TRBV28 to TRBJ2-5; 7 bases fit TRBD1. The assigned J gene may be wrong: the sequence end matches TRBJ2-7 better. From germline, CDR1 is MDHEN and CDR2 SYDVKM. The CDR3 totals 13 residues.

This chain's CDR3 is CASSLRTADTQYF. CDR3 coding DNA: TGCGCCAGCAGCTTGAGGACGGCGGATACGCAGTATTTT. The rearrangement joins TRBV5-1 to TRBJ2-3, with D uncertain. The CDR3 totals 13 residues. From germline, CDR1 is SGHRS and CDR2 YFSETQ. V lost 1 base and J 6 bases, leaving 9 bases between the germline ends.

The V gene is TRBV15, the J gene TRBJ2-3; 9 positions agree with TRBD1. The germline V gene has CDR1 LNHNV and CDR2 YYDKDF (reference sequence). The CDR3 is 19 amino acids. Trimming took 0 bases from V and 0 from J; bases not matched to a gene: 10. The CDR3 spells CATSREAGTGFSSTDTQYF. CDR3 sequence (DNA): TGTGCCACCAGCAGAGAGGCCGGGACAGGGTTTTCTAGCACAGATACGCAGTATTTT.

CDR3 protein: CASSLDKGGAGNYGYTF. CDR3 sequence (DNA): TGTGCCAGCAGCCTGGACAAAGGGGGCGCCGGGAACTATGGCTACACCTTC. The chain combines TRBV11-2 with TRBJ1-2; 7 bases are a match to TRBD1. Germline V gene sequence: CDR1 SGHAT, CDR2 FQNNGV. V dropped 5 bases and J dropped 2; count of bases not matched to a gene: 14. The CDR3 loop spans 17 amino acids.

The CDR3 loop reads CASSLGSRTGGRNEQFF. As DNA, the CDR3 is TGTGCCAGCAGCTTGGGGTCTAGGACAGGGGGCCGGAATGAGCAGTTCTTC. The chain is built from TRBV5-4 and TRBJ2-1, with 11 bases that match TRBD1. Losses at the gene ends were 0 bases for V and 7 bases for J; bases not matched to a gene: 9. CDR1 SGHNT and CDR2 YYREEE come from the germline V gene (reference sequence). CDR3 length: 17 amino acids.

Only a few counts were recorded for this clone. This chain connects TRBV21-1 to TRBJ2-7. TRBV21-1 is a pseudogene locus. The CDR3 runs to 13 residues. The CDR3 DNA sequence: TGTGCCAGCAGCAAATTGGCTAACTACGAGCAGTACTTC. Translated: CASSKLANYEQYF.

To note about this clone: A junction boundary mismatches the germline segment, possibly from a read error. The genes are TRBV7-2 and TRBJ2-6; D perhaps matches TRBD2 (6 bases). Germline-derived CDR1 and CDR2 are SGHTA and FQGNSA. The CDR3 runs to 17 residues. The CDR3 loop is CASTLRGGGTGANVLTF. DNA for the CDR3: TGTGCCAGCACCTTACGGGGAGGCGGGACTGGGGCCAACGTCCTGACTTTC.

The V call is TRBV29-1, the J call TRBJ1-2; D not resolved. The CDR3 totals 11 residues. Trimming cost V 7 bases and J 3 bases, with 9 bases left between them. Per germline, CDR1 SQVTM and CDR2 ANQGSEA. The CDR3 sequence is CSAGKDYGYTF. As DNA, the CDR3 is TGCAGCGCTGGGAAGGACTATGGCTACACCTTC.

The chain employs TRBV7-3 and TRBJ2-7; 8 bases are shared with TRBD2. CDR1 SGHTA and CDR2 FQGTGA come from the germline V gene. Trimming at V came to 1 base and at J to 2 bases, leaving 7 bases not matched to a gene. This CDR3 has 16 residues. CDR3 DNA sequence: TGTGCCAGCAGCTTAAGCCCAGCGGGAGTCACCTACGAGCAGTACTTC. Protein: CASSLSPAGVTYEQYF.

The CDR3 coding sequence is TGTGCCAGTAACTCGAGGACTACCTACAATGAGCAGTTCTTC. Translated, it gives CASNSRTTYNEQFF. The rearrangement joins TRBV19 to TRBJ2-1; TRBD2 might be the D (6 bases). The CDR3 extends over 14 amino acids. Germline V lookup: CDR1 LNHDA, CDR2 SQIVND (reference sequence). Deletions cut 7 bases from V and 2 bases from J, with 12 bases between. The complete variable domain, with remaining parts taken from reference TRBV19 and TRBJ2-1, reads DGGITQSPKYLFRKEGQNVTLSCEQNLNHDAMYWYRQDPGQGLRLIYYSQIVNDFQKGDIAEGYSVSREKKESFPLTVTSAQKNPTAFYLCASNSRTTYNEQFFGPGTRLTVL.